This TCR beta chain derives from a study of blood T cell repertoires in COVID-19. Study summary: There were acute and convalescent COVID-19 samples, and they came from the United States, Italy and Spain.

Exposed volunteers were people who met a COVID-19 case within 2 weeks before study entry. The protocol was immunoSEQ multiplex PCR, while the TCRdb copy is restricted to in-frame clones and leaves out a portion. The data show roughly 430,000 clones, with 70% to 90% seen just once and roughly 1.4% held by the top ten. Germline V gene sequence: CDR1 MDHEN, CDR2 SYDVKM. Germline trimming cut 6 bases from V and 0 bases from J; bases unmatched to any gene: 13. The CDR3 extends over 17 amino acids. The sample comprised PBMCs or T cells enriched from blood (not recorded which). The chain couples TRBV28 to TRBJ1-1; 7 bases map to TRBD1. The clonotype comes from a young woman who had been exposed to COVID-19. CDR3 amino acids: CASRDTEGGRMNTEAFF. In DNA, the CDR3 is TGTGCCAGCAGAGACACTGAAGGGGGCCGGATGAACACTGAAGCTTTCTTT.